These 21 T cell receptor beta chains were all obtained from the same sample, sequenced in a study of T cells after yellow fever vaccination. In TCRdb, the 5' RACE reads were re-called with MiXCR into one record per CDR3 protein. This table holds a few hundred thousand distinct CDR3 sequences, around 7% found once. Sequencing used PBMCs, obtained approximately 47 days after the first yellow fever vaccination. The receptors derive from a man between 18 and 29 years old who received the YFV17D yellow fever vaccine.

There are a few counts of this clonotype. The CDR3 nucleotides read TGTGCCAGCAGCTTCGCCCCCACGGGACAGGGGGCGAGTAATTCACCCCTCCACTTT. It specifies CASSFAPTGQGASNSPLHF. The V and J genes are TRBV7-6 and TRBJ1-6; 12 bases fit TRBD1. With 3 bases clipped from V and 6 bases from J, the junction kept 12 bases outside the gene matches. Germline V gives CDR1 SGHVS, CDR2 FNYEAQ. The CDR3 loop spans 19 amino acids.

The sample holds many counts of this clonotype. V and J are TRBV4-3 and TRBJ2-2; 10 nucleotides agree with TRBD1. The CDR3 is made up of 18 amino acids. The J segment lost 3 bases and the V segment lost 2 bases, leaving 9 bases of the junction unmatched. Per the germline V gene, CDR1 is LGHNA and CDR2 is YSLEER. CDR3 protein: CASSQPGQGSPDTGELFF. The CDR3, as DNA: TGCGCCAGCAGCCAACCGGGACAGGGGAGCCCGGACACCGGGGAGCTGTTTTTT.

This clonotype was counted a few times. The chain is built from TRBV20-1 and TRBJ2-5; D is undetermined. This CDR3 has 12 residues. Germline V gene data show CDR1 as DFQATT and CDR2 as SNEGSKA (reference sequence). V lost 2 bases to trimming and J lost 1 base, with 5 bases between them. In DNA, the CDR3 is TGCAGTGCTAGACTTTCCCAAGAGACCCAGTACTTC. Its translation: CSARLSQETQYF.

This clonotype was detected a few times. J is TRBJ2-5 and V is TRBV12-3 or TRBV12-4, with 7 positions matching TRBD1. Losses at the gene ends were 8 bases for V and 4 bases for J; bases not matched to a gene: 22. The CDR3 runs 18 residues. The CDR3 sequence: CASGLWPPKQGFGETQYF. For the CDR3, the DNA is TGTGCCAGCGGATTATGGCCCCCAAAACAGGGGTTCGGAGAGACCCAGTACTTC.

The table lists this clonotype with a few counts. The V and J genes are TRBV12-3 or TRBV12-4 and TRBJ1-5, with D perhaps TRBD1 (5 bases). The CDR3 is made up of 13 amino acids. Trimming took off 7 bases at V and 5 bases at J, with 12 bases between the two ends. In nucleotides, the CDR3 is TGTGCCAGCAATCGGGACCGCGATCAGCCCCAGCATTTT. This encodes CASNRDRDQPQHF.

This clonotype showed up just a few times. V and J are TRBV27 and TRBJ1-5; a weak D match, TRBD1 (5 bases). The CDR3 has 16 residues. The V end was cut by 2 bases, the J end by 0 bases, with 11 bases between. Germline V lookup: CDR1 MNHEY, CDR2 SMNVEV (reference sequence). This chain's CDR3 is CASSLGGPLSNQPQHF. The CDR3 bases are TGTGCCAGCAGTTTAGGGGGTCCCCTTAGCAATCAGCCCCAGCATTTT.

V and J are TRBV12-3 or TRBV12-4 and TRBJ2-3; possible D gene TRBD2, 5 bases. V was shortened by 6 bases and J by 2 bases, with 21 bases between the two germline ends. This CDR3 has 17 amino acids. Here the CDR3 reads CASRAAYSFRDTDTQYF. The CDR3 nucleotides read TGTGCCAGCAGGGCGGCTTACAGTTTCCGGGACACAGATACGCAGTATTTT.

V is TRBV28 and J is TRBJ2-3, with a tentative D call TRBD1 (6 bases). Germline V gene lookup returns CDR1 MDHEN and CDR2 SYDVKM. This CDR3 region has 13 residues. V lost 7 bases and J 1 base, leaving 9 bases between the germline ends. In DNA, the CDR3 is TGTGCCAGCATGAAGGGGGGCACAGATACGCAGTATTTT. This sequence encodes CASMKGGTDTQYF.

J is TRBJ1-1 and V is TRBV18, with 9 positions matching TRBD1. Germline CDR1 KGHSH, CDR2 LQKENI. This CDR3 has 17 residues. The junction had 9 bases not matched to a gene; V was cut back by 2 bases and J by 2 bases. The CDR3 sequence is CASSPNQGTGRNTEAFF. CDR3 sequence (DNA): TGTGCCAGCTCACCAAACCAGGGGACAGGGCGCAACACTGAAGCTTTCTTT. The complete variable domain, with remaining parts taken from reference TRBV18 and TRBJ1-1, reads NAGVMQNPRHLVRRRGQEARLRCSPMKGHSHVYWYRQLPEEGLKFMVYLQKENIIDESGMPKERFSAEFPKEGPSILRIQQVVRGDSAAYFCASSPNQGTGRNTEAFFGQGTRLTVV.

Comments on this clonotype: One base away lies a much larger clone, so this may be a sequencing read error. The rearrangement uses TRBV20-1 and TRBJ2-3; 9 nucleotides align to TRBD2. Germline V lookup: CDR1 DFQATT, CDR2 SNEGSKA (reference sequence). The trim removed 4 bases at V and 1 base at J, leaving 3 bases unmatched. The CDR3 covers 14 residues. The chain's CDR3 is CSATKRGGTDTQYF. CDR3 nucleotide sequence: TGCAGTGCTACAAAGCGGGGGGGCACAGATACGCAGTATTTT.

The chain joins TRBV7-9 to TRBJ1-1, with a possible D match to TRBD1 (5 bases). This CDR3 contains 17 residues. V lost 2 bases and J lost 3, with 19 bases in between. Per the germline V gene, CDR1 is SEHNR and CDR2 is FQNEAQ (reference sequence). The CDR3 nucleotides are TGTGCCAGCAGCTTAAAGTATTCGGGAGGGGTTGACACTGAAGCTTTCTTT. Its protein is CASSLKYSGGVDTEAFF.

This clonotype was found a few times. V is TRBV4-3 and J is TRBJ1-5, with D perhaps matching TRBD1 (5 bases). This CDR3 contains 17 residues. V was cut by 2 bases and J by 1 base, with 15 bases left in between. Germline CDR1 is LGHNA and CDR2 is YSLEER. CDR3 sequence (DNA): TGCGCCAGCAGCCAATGGGGTCGGGACGGGAGCAATCAGCCCCAGCATTTT. Encoded protein: CASSQWGRDGSNQPQHF.

This clonotype showed up many times. The chain has TRBV7-7 and TRBJ2-1; 11 bases are shared with TRBD1. Per the germline V gene, CDR1 is SSHAT and CDR2 is FNYEAQ (reference sequence). The junction had 16 bases not matched to a gene; V was cut back by 6 bases and J by 6 bases. The CDR3 extends over 18 amino acids. As DNA, the CDR3 is TGTGCCAGCAGTTCGGGCCTGTCGGGACAGGGGGTCCTCAATGAGCAGTTCTTC. This gives the protein CASSSGLSGQGVLNEQFF.

This clonotype occurred many times. The chain uses TRBV10-2 and TRBJ2-2; 8 nucleotides line up with TRBD1. V was clipped by 7 bases and J by 5 bases; unmatched bases: 9. This CDR3 contains 15 residues. Looked up from germline, CDR1 is WSHSY and CDR2 is SAAADI. The CDR3 coding sequence is TGCGCCAGCACTTGGGGACAGGCGGGGACCGGGGAGCTGTTTTTT. Amino acid sequence: CASTWGQAGTGELFF.

V and J are TRBV18 and TRBJ2-1; D is possibly TRBD2 (5 bases). The CDR3 sequence is 12 residues long. Germline CDR1 is KGHSH and CDR2 is LQKENI. The ends were cut back, 8 bases at V and 8 bases at J, with 13 bases in the middle. This chain's CDR3 is CASGRERDEQFF. The CDR3 region has the DNA TGTGCCAGCGGAAGGGAGAGGGATGAGCAGTTCTTC.

This clonotype was recorded a few times. The J gene is TRBJ2-3, the V gene TRBV13; D gene ambiguous. CDR3 length: 16 residues. CDR1 is PRHDT and CDR2 is FYEKMQ in the germline V gene (reference sequence). V lost 7 bases, J lost 1 base, and 18 bases lay in between. The chain's CDR3 is CASKPENGLRTDTQYF. The CDR3 DNA is TGTGCCAGCAAGCCCGAGAACGGGTTACGCACAGATACGCAGTATTTT. Based on the CDR3 plus reference TRBV13 and TRBJ2-3, the full variable domain is AAGVIQSPRHLIKEKRETATLKCYPIPRHDTVYWYQQGPGQDPQFLISFYEKMQSDKGSIPDRFSAQQFSDYHSELNMSSLELGDSALYFCASKPENGLRTDTQYFGPGTRLTVL.

The gene calls are TRBV12-3 or TRBV12-4 and TRBJ2-2; TRBD2 matches at 7 bases. This CDR3 has 15 amino acids. J gave up 7 bases and V 4 bases, and 9 bases lay outside the gene matches. The CDR3 is CASSSRLAAGGELFF. The CDR3, as DNA: TGTGCCAGCAGTTCAAGACTAGCCGCCGGCGGGGAGCTGTTTTTT.

This clonotype appeared many times. This chain joins TRBV5-1 and TRBJ2-1; 11 positions match TRBD2. Germline V lookup: CDR1 SGHRS, CDR2 YFSETQ. V lost 4 bases to trimming and J lost 7 bases; unmatched junction nucleotides: 7. The CDR3 loop spans 15 amino acids. CDR3 sequence: CASSISGGASNEQFF. The CDR3 DNA is TGCGCCAGCAGCATTAGCGGGGGGGCCTCAAATGAGCAGTTCTTC.

This chain links TRBV18 with TRBJ1-5; TRBD1 is a possible D gene (6 bases). Per the germline V gene, CDR1 is KGHSH and CDR2 is LQKENI. The V gene lost 3 bases and the J gene lost 9 bases, with 15 bases spanning the gap. This CDR3 comprises 14 residues. The CDR3: CASSPGGGLRPQHF. CDR3 DNA sequence: TGTGCCAGCTCACCGGGTGGGGGGCTCCGGCCCCAGCATTTT.

V usage is TRBV6-2 or TRBV6-3 and J usage is TRBJ2-1; 7 nucleotides match TRBD2. The CDR3 runs to 16 residues. Germline CDR1 MNHEY, CDR2 SVGEGT. Trimming removed 0 bases from V and 8 bases from J; junction bases left unmatched: 10. Here the CDR3 reads CASSYSRTRWEDEQFF. CDR3 nucleotides: TGTGCCAGCAGTTACTCTCGGACTAGGTGGGAGGATGAGCAGTTCTTC.

This rearrangement joins TRBV19 to TRBJ1-5; 9 bases line up with TRBD1. With V trimmed by 3 bases and J by 3 bases, 3 bases remained unmatched. This CDR3 has 15 amino acids. Germline V lookup: CDR1 LNHDA, CDR2 SQIVND (reference sequence). The DNA of the CDR3 is TGTGCCAGTAGTATGGGACAGGGATTCAATCAGCCCCAGCATTTT. Its translation is CASSMGQGFNQPQHF.